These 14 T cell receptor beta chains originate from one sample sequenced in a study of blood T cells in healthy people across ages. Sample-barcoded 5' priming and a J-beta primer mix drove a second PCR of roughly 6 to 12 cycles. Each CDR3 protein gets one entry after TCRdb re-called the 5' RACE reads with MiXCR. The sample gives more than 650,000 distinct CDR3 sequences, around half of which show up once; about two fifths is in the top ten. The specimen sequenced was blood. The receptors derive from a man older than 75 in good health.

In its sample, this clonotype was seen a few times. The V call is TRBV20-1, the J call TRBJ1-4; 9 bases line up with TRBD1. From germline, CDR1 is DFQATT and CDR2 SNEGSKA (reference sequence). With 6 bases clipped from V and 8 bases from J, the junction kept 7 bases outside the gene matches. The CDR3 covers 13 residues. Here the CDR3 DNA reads TGCAGTGCGAGGGACAGGGAGGTAGAAAAACTGTTTTTT. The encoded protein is CSARDREVEKLFF.

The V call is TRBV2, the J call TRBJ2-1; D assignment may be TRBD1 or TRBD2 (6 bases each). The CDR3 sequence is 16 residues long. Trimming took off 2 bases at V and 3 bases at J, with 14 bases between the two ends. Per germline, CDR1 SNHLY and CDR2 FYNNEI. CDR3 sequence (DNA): TGTGCCAGCAGTGAATTAGGAGGGGGATTCTACAATGAGCAGTTCTTC. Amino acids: CASSELGGGFYNEQFF.

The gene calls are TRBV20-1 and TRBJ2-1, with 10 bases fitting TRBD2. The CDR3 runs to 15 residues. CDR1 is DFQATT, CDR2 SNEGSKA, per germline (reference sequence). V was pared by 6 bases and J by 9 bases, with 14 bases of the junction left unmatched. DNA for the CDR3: TGCAGTGCCACCCAGCGGGAGGGCCCCTCCGGTGAGCAGTTCTTC. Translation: CSATQREGPSGEQFF.

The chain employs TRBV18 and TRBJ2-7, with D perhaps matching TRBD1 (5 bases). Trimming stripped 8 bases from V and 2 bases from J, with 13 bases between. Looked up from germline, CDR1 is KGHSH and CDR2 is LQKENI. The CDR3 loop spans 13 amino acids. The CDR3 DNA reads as TGTGCCAGCCCGAGGTGGACAACCTACGAGCAGTACTTC. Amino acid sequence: CASPRWTTYEQYF.

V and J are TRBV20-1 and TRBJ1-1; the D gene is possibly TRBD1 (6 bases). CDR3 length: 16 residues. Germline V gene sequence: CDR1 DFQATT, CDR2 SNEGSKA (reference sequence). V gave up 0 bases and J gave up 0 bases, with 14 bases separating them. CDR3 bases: TGCAGTGCTAGAGATCCGAGAGGGGGGTTGAACACTGAAGCTTTCTTT. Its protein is CSARDPRGGLNTEAFF.

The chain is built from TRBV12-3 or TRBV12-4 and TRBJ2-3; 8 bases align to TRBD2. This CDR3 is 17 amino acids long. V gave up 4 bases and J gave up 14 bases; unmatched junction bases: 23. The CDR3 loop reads CASSSRLNGREARYAYF. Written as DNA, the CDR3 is TGTGCCAGCAGTTCCCGCCTAAACGGGAGGGAGGCCAGATACGCGTATTTT.

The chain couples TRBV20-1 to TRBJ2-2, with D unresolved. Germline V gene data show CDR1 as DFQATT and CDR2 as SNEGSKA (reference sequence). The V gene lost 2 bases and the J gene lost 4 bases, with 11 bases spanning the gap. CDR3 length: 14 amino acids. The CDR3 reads CSARSPSATGELFF. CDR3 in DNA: TGCAGTGCTAGAAGCCCCTCGGCCACCGGGGAGCTGTTTTTT.

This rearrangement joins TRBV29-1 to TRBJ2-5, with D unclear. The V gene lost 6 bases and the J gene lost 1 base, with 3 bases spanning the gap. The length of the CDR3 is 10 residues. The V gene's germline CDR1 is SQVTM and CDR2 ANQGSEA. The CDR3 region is CSVPQETQYF. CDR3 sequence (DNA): TGCAGCGTCCCCCAAGAGACCCAGTACTTC.

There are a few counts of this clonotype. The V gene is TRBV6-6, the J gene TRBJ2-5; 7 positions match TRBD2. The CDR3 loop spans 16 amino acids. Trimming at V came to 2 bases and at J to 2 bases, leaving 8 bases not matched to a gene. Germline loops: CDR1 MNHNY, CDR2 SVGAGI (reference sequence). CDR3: CASSYPPGTKQETQYF. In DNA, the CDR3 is TGTGCCAGCAGTTACCCTCCTGGGACTAAACAAGAGACCCAGTACTTC.

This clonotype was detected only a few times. The CDR3 here is CASSRGAVEGEKLFF. In DNA, the CDR3 is TGTGCCAGCAGCCGAGGGGCGGTGGAGGGCGAAAAACTGTTTTTT. This rearrangement joins TRBV7-2 to TRBJ1-4, with D tentatively TRBD1 (5 bases). V lost 5 bases, J lost 8 bases, and 18 bases lay in between. The germline V gene has CDR1 SGHTA and CDR2 FQGNSA. The CDR3 has 15 residues. Full variable domain (missing parts from reference TRBV7-2 and TRBJ1-4): GAGVSQSPSNKVTEKGKDVELRCDPISGHTALYWYRQSLGQGLEFLIYFQGNSAPDKSGLPSDRFSAERTGGSVSTLTIQRTQQEDSAVYLCASSRGAVEGEKLFFGSGTQLSVL.

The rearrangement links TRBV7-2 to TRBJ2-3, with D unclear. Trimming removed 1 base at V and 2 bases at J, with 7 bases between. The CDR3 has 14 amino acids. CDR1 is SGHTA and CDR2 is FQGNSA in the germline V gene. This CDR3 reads CASSLGPFTDTQYF. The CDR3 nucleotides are TGTGCCAGCAGCTTAGGCCCTTTCACAGATACGCAGTATTTT.

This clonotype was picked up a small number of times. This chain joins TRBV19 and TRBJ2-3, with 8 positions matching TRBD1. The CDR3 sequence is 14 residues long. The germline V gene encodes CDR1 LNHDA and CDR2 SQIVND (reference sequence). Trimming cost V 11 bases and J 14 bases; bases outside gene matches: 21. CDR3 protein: CASSPGGLHRYAYF. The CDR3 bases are TGTGCCTCGAGCCCAGGGGGCCTGCACAGATACGCGTATTTT.

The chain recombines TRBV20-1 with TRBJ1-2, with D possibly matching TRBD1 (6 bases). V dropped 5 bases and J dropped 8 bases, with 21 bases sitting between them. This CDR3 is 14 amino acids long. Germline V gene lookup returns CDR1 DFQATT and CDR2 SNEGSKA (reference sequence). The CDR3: CSAVLGARGRGYTF. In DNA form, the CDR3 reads TGCAGTGCTGTTCTCGGGGCCAGGGGAAGAGGCTACACCTTC.

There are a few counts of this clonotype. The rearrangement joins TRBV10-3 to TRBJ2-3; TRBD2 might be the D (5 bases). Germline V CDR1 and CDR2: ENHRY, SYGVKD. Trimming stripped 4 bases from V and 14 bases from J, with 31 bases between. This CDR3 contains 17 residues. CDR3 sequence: CAISATLRDEGHRYAYF. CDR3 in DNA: TGTGCCATCAGTGCCACCTTGAGGGATGAAGGGCACAGATACGCGTATTTT.